This T cell receptor (beta chain) was documented in a study of cytomegalovirus exposure and HLA in healthy donors. General observations from the study: One later analysis, an examination of the roughly 110 validation repertoires, found that first-cohort TCR clusters tended to co-occur in them.

To note about this clone: Its antigen is not identified.

Profiling relied on immunoSEQ multiplex PCR, and the TCRdb table lists in-frame clones only, not all of them. The sample holds 160,000 or so clones, around nine tenths seen once. The receptor comes from a young man in good health and CMV-seropositive. What was sequenced was PBMCs.

CDR3 DNA: TGTGCCAGCAGCCCGCGTCAGGCGGGAGGAAACACCATATATTTT. It encodes CASSPRQAGGNTIYF. The chain recombines TRBV13 with TRBJ1-3; no clear D gene. V was trimmed by 5 bases and J by 4 bases, leaving 15 bases between them. Germline CDR1 PRHDT, CDR2 FYEKMQ (reference sequence). The CDR3 sequence is 15 residues long.